Below are 25 T cell receptor beta chains sequenced from a single sample in a study of regulatory T cells in long-lasting Graves disease. Arm-PCR with iRepertoire HTBI primers amplified the CDR3 regions for these TCR beta libraries. TCRdb redid the calling of the multiplex PCR reads with MiXCR, one entry per CDR3 protein. The sample records around 250,000 distinct CDR3 sequences, 15% to 20% being singletons. Time point of the sample: newly diagnosed GD, antithyroid drugs for less than 3 months. Preparation of the TCR library used RNA extracted from PBMCs. These data also featured in a second study, about T cells in Graves' hyperthyroidism and ophthalmopathy.

This specimen was peripheral blood mononuclear cells (PBMCs), taken at new diagnosis, from a patient treated with antithyroid drugs. These receptors originate from a woman aged 25 to 39 with Graves disease.

This clonotype was counted many times. The chain links TRBV9 to TRBJ1-1; D is unresolved. The CDR3 spans 11 residues. V was trimmed by 6 bases and J by 7 bases, leaving 10 bases between them. Looked up from germline, CDR1 is SGDLS and CDR2 is YYNGEE. The CDR3 bases are TGTGCCAGCAACGTCCACAGTGAAGCTTTCTTT. Protein sequence: CASNVHSEAFF.

In its sample, this clonotype was seen many times. J is TRBJ1-1 and V is TRBV18, with TRBD1 as a possible D gene (5 bases). Trimming left V 0 bases short and J 6 bases short, with 17 bases between. Germline CDR1 reads KGHSH; CDR2 reads LQKENI. The length of the CDR3 is 16 residues. As DNA, the CDR3 is TGTGCCAGCTCACCACCCTCTCCTCGGGGGAGCCCTGAAGCTTTCTTT. It is translated as CASSPPSPRGSPEAFF.

This clonotype showed up many times. This chain joins TRBV7-9 and TRBJ2-3; TRBD1 might be the D (5 bases). Trimming left V 10 bases short and J 5 bases short, with 19 bases between. The CDR3 is 14 residues long. The V gene's germline CDR1 is SEHNR and CDR2 FQNEAQ (reference sequence). CDR3: CATRVGGAQDTQYF. CDR3 nucleotides: TGTGCCACCCGGGTCGGTGGGGCGCAAGATACGCAGTATTTT.

This clonotype was picked up a small number of times. V and J are TRBV19 and TRBJ2-7; D unclear. CDR3 length: 15 amino acids. Trimming pared 3 bases from V and 2 bases from J, leaving 14 bases between. The germline gives CDR1 LNHDA, CDR2 SQIVND (reference sequence). In DNA, the CDR3 is TGTGCCAGTAGTATTGCAGGCGGTTTTACCTACGAGCAGTACTTC. Its translation is CASSIAGGFTYEQYF.

There are many counts of this clonotype. The chain is built from TRBV2 and TRBJ1-5, with D possibly TRBD1 on 5 matching bases. V dropped 0 bases and J dropped 6 bases, with 15 bases sitting between them. The CDR3 covers 16 residues. CDR1 is SNHLY and CDR2 is FYNNEI in the germline V gene. The CDR3 region is CASSEALQGGVQPQHF. CDR3 bases: TGTGCCAGCAGTGAAGCGCTCCAGGGAGGCGTTCAGCCCCAGCATTTT.

In its sample, this clonotype was seen many times. The chain employs TRBV9 and TRBJ1-6; possibly TRBD1 for D (6 bases). Trimming took off 0 bases at V and 7 bases at J, with 8 bases between the two ends. The CDR3 runs to 14 residues. Germline CDR1 and CDR2: SGDLS and YYNGEE. The DNA of the CDR3 is TGTGCCAGCAGCGTAGACAGGGAAAATTCACCCCTCCACTTT. Translating it yields CASSVDRENSPLHF. The full variable domain, its missing parts supplied by reference TRBV9 and TRBJ1-6, is DSGVTQTPKHLITATGQRVTLRCSPRSGDLSVYWYQQSLDQGLQFLIQYYNGEERAKGNILERFSAQQFPDLHSELNLSSLELGDSALYFCASSVDRENSPLHFGNGTRLTVT.

This clonotype was detected ten times or more. This rearrangement joins TRBV7-9 to TRBJ2-7; D not resolved. The CDR3 covers 14 residues. Germline V lookup: CDR1 SEHNR, CDR2 FQNEAQ (reference sequence). Deletions cut 5 bases from V and 5 bases from J, with 16 bases between. In nucleotides, the CDR3 is TGTGCCAGCAGCCCATGGGCAGGAGCTAACGAGCAGTACTTC. Protein sequence: CASSPWAGANEQYF.

In this sample, this clonotype turned up many times. This chain connects TRBV6-5 to TRBJ2-3; D is possibly TRBD1 or TRBD2 (5 bases each). The CDR3 runs 15 residues. Germline CDR1 and CDR2: MNHEY and SVGAGI. V lost 6 bases and J lost 0, with 13 bases in between. The CDR3 sequence is CASRYVGESTDTQYF. The DNA of the CDR3 is TGTGCCAGCAGATACGTGGGGGAGAGCACAGATACGCAGTATTTT.

This rearrangement joins TRBV11-2 to TRBJ2-3, with D perhaps matching TRBD2 (5 bases). V lost 3 bases and J 4 bases, leaving 11 bases between the germline ends. Germline V CDR1 and CDR2: SGHAT, FQNNGV. The CDR3 is 14 residues long. In DNA, the CDR3 is TGTGCCAGCAGCTTGAACGGGAACGCAGATACGCAGTATTTT. This codes for CASSLNGNADTQYF. The full variable domain, its missing parts supplied by reference TRBV11-2 and TRBJ2-3, is EAGVAQSPRYKIIEKRQSVAFWCNPISGHATLYWYQQILGQGPKLLIQFQNNGVVDDSQLPKDRFSAERLKGVDSTLKIQPAKLEDSAVYLCASSLNGNADTQYFGPGTRLTVL.

This clonotype was observed at least ten times. J is TRBJ2-4 and V is TRBV7-9, with 10 bases fitting TRBD1. From germline, CDR1 is SEHNR and CDR2 FQNEAQ (reference sequence). V gave up 2 bases and J gave up 1 base; unmatched junction bases: 8. This CDR3 comprises 18 residues. The chain's CDR3 is CASSLQVSGQGAKNIQYF. The CDR3 DNA reads as TGTGCCAGCAGCTTACAAGTCTCGGGACAGGGGGCCAAAAACATTCAGTACTTC.

This clonotype was detected ten times or more. The rearrangement joins TRBV20-1 to TRBJ2-5; tentatively, D is TRBD1 (5 bases). In germline, CDR1 is DFQATT, CDR2 SNEGSKA (reference sequence). The CDR3 loop spans 14 amino acids. V lost 4 bases and J 5 bases, leaving 17 bases between the germline ends. For the CDR3, the DNA is TGCAGTGCTATCTTGCAGGGTGGGTTGGAGACCCAGTACTTC. It codes for CSAILQGGLETQYF.

Many counts were recorded for this clonotype. The rearrangement joins TRBV6-1 to TRBJ1-2; D uncertain. Trimming removed 5 bases at V and 8 bases at J, with 18 bases between. CDR1 and CDR2 (germline): MNHNS, SASEGT. The CDR3 length is 14 residues. CDR3 sequence: CASSRGEGMGGYTF. CDR3 bases: TGTGCCAGCAGTCGGGGAGAAGGGATGGGGGGCTACACCTTC.

This clonotype was counted only a few times. This rearrangement joins TRBV5-5 to TRBJ1-1; the D is unclear. Trimming left V 2 bases short and J 0 bases short, with 14 bases between. The CDR3 has 16 residues. Germline assignment: CDR1 SGHKS and CDR2 YYEKEE (reference sequence). CDR3 coding DNA: TGTGCCAGCAGCTTTGGACGGATCTTCATGAACACTGAAGCTTTCTTT. This sequence encodes CASSFGRIFMNTEAFF.

This clonotype has a count of ten or more. V and J are TRBV3-1 and TRBJ1-3, with D possibly being TRBD1 (6 bases). Between the trimmed V and J ends, which lost 4 bases and 0 bases, there was a span of 13 bases. This CDR3 is built from 16 residues. Germline V gives CDR1 LGHDT, CDR2 YNNKEL (reference sequence). This CDR3 is CASSPPTGNSGNTIYF. CDR3 sequence (DNA): TGTGCCAGCAGCCCGCCCACAGGGAACTCTGGAAACACCATATATTTT.

This clonotype was counted between two and nine times. This may be a read error: a much more frequent sequence differs by one nucleotide. The chain recombines TRBV3-1 with TRBJ1-5, with D maybe TRBD1 (5 bases). V lost 5 bases and J lost 5, with 7 bases in between. The CDR3 is 12 amino acids. The germline gives CDR1 LGHDT, CDR2 YNNKEL (reference sequence). The CDR3 DNA reads TGTGCCAGCAGCTGGGGGGATCAGCCCCAGCATTTT. Translated, it gives CASSWGDQPQHF.

The chain employs TRBV6-1 and TRBJ2-2; maybe TRBD1 (6 bases). This CDR3 region has 15 residues. The germline V and J ends were trimmed by 6 bases and 5 bases, with 16 bases remaining between them. Germline V gene lookup returns CDR1 MNHNS and CDR2 SASEGT. The CDR3 reads CASRSGERVTGELFF. CDR3 DNA sequence: TGTGCCAGCAGGTCAGGGGAGAGGGTAACCGGGGAGCTGTTTTTT.

This clonotype was seen more than once but under ten times. The V and J genes are TRBV10-2 and TRBJ1-5; TRBD1 is a possible D gene (6 bases). Germline CDR1 reads WSHSY; CDR2 reads SAAADI. The V and J ends lost 6 bases and 2 bases respectively, with 23 bases between them. CDR3 length equals 18 residues. CDR3 sequence reads: CASRADTGTRGGNQPQHF. CDR3 sequence (DNA): TGCGCCAGCAGGGCCGATACAGGGACCCGTGGGGGCAATCAGCCCCAGCATTTT.

The rearrangement joins TRBV12-3 or TRBV12-4 to TRBJ1-1, with TRBD1 as a possible D gene (5 bases). V was pared by 4 bases and J by 3 bases, with 21 bases between. There are 17 residues in the CDR3. CDR3 in amino acids: CASSSRGTSNVDTEAFF. CDR3 bases: TGTGCCAGCAGTTCCCGGGGCACGTCAAACGTAGACACTGAAGCTTTCTTT.

This clonotype has at least ten counts. This rearrangement joins TRBV12-3 or TRBV12-4 to TRBJ2-3; TRBD1 or TRBD2 may be the D gene (5 bases each). Trimming stripped 6 bases from V and 1 base from J, with 17 bases between. The CDR3 contains 16 residues. CDR3 nucleotides: TGTGCCAGCAGGCCTAACACAGGAGGCGGCACAGATACGCAGTATTTT. This sequence encodes CASRPNTGGGTDTQYF.

This clonotype was seen repeatedly, ten times or more. This chain joins TRBV2 and TRBJ2-1; D not resolved. This CDR3 spans 14 amino acids. The germline V gene has CDR1 SNHLY and CDR2 FYNNEI. V was trimmed by 7 bases and J by 6 bases, leaving 16 bases between them. CDR3 sequence: CASTGLPRGNEQFF. In DNA form, the CDR3 reads TGTGCCAGCACCGGGTTACCCCGTGGCAATGAGCAGTTCTTC.

This clonotype showed up many times. The chain combines TRBV5-1 with TRBJ2-2, with unresolved D. CDR3 size: 14 residues. Trimming removed 1 base from V and 7 bases from J, with 11 bases in between. Germline loops: CDR1 SGHRS, CDR2 YFSETQ. The CDR3: CASSLQATGGELFF. As DNA, the CDR3 is TGCGCCAGCAGCTTGCAGGCCACGGGCGGGGAGCTGTTTTTT.

This clonotype appeared many times. J is TRBJ2-1 and V is TRBV12-3 or TRBV12-4; D is perhaps TRBD1 (6 bases). Between the trimmed V and J ends, which lost 7 bases and 10 bases, there was a span of 17 bases. This CDR3 has 13 residues. The CDR3 nucleotides read TGTGCCAGCACCCAGACAGGATTGGGGGAGCAGTTCTTC. Translation gives CASTQTGLGEQFF.

This clonotype was observed at least ten times. The CDR3 protein is CASKGRGAAFF. CDR3 bases: TGTGCCAGTAAGGGGAGGGGAGCAGCTTTCTTT. The rearrangement links TRBV19 to TRBJ1-1; the D gene is possibly TRBD1 (5 bases). CDR3 length: 11 amino acids. The germline V gene encodes CDR1 LNHDA and CDR2 SQIVND (reference sequence). Trimming shortened V by 7 bases and J by 10 bases, and 13 bases separated the two germline ends.

This clonotype appeared many times. The genes are TRBV27 and TRBJ1-2, with D uncertain. Germline assignment: CDR1 MNHEY and CDR2 SMNVEV (reference sequence). This CDR3 is 16 amino acids long. With 6 bases removed from V and 2 bases from J, the gap between germline ends came to 19 bases. DNA of the CDR3: TGTGCCAGCAGCCCTGAAGAGAGAGGGTTAAACTATGGCTACACCTTC. Its translation: CASSPEERGLNYGYTF.

This clonotype showed up many times. The CDR3, as DNA: TGCAGTGCCCAGGGGTTAGCGGGGGGTTCCCAAGAGACCCAGTACTTC. As protein: CSAQGLAGGSQETQYF. The V and J genes are TRBV20-1 and TRBJ2-5, with 10 bases that match TRBD2. The CDR3 contains 16 residues. Germline values: CDR1 DFQATT, CDR2 SNEGSKA (reference sequence). V lost 6 bases to trimming and J lost 1 base; unmatched junction nucleotides: 11.